The clone carrying this TCR beta chain occurred a few times. V gave up 0 bases and J gave up 10 bases, with 19 bases separating them. The CDR3 covers 16 residues. Looked up from germline, CDR1 is SGHNT and CDR2 is YENEEA. How the authors handled the data: Researchers report that nucleated cell counts were estimated from reference gene primer amplification. Repertoires were generated with immunoSEQ multiplex PCR, while TCRdb's copy carries only in-frame clones and drops some. That table furnishes V, J and clone size, whereas the DNA furnished D and trimming. The table records under 150,000 clones, 65% to 85% of them present only once. This specimen belongs to a study of blood T cell repertoires in COVID-19. Overall study: Nucleic acid was either cDNA or gDNA, and it came from T cells, B-cell-depleted T cells, or PBMCs.

The V call is TRBV11-3, the J call TRBJ2-1, with D perhaps TRBD2 (5 bases). The sequence came from a man in his forties or fifties with acute or convalescent COVID-19. The sequenced sample consisted of peripheral blood. In nucleotides, the CDR3 is TGTGCCAGCAGCTTAGAAGGCCCCCCGGGATGGGGAGAGCAGTTCTTC. It codes for CASSLEGPPGWGEQFF.